The T cell receptor (beta chain) described here comes from a study of blood T cells in healthy people across ages. Study-wide points: No one knew whether donors had CMV, which possibly confounded expanded clonotype changes.

It was with a sample-barcoded 5' primer and a J-beta primer mix that a second PCR of roughly 7 to 12 cycles was run. TCRdb re-analysed the 5' RACE reads in MiXCR, keeping a single row per CDR3 protein. Here the sample spans 650,000 to 1,000,000 distinct CDR3 sequences, roughly 40% being singletons. Per the germline V gene, CDR1 is DFQATT and CDR2 is SNEGSKA (reference sequence). The CDR3 consists of 14 residues. V dropped 6 bases and J dropped 2; count of bases not matched to a gene: 8. On this clonotype itself: Its target is unknown.

This chain uses TRBV20-1 with TRBJ2-3; 7 bases fit TRBD2. Material for sequencing was blood. This sequence was found in a man aged 18 to 35 in good health. CDR3 sequence reads: CSAFQAGNTDTQYF. The DNA for the CDR3 is TGCAGTGCGTTCCAAGCGGGGAACACAGATACGCAGTATTTT.